A single sample gave rise to the 3 T cell receptor beta chains below, sequenced in a study of blood T cells in healthy people across ages. Through a sample-barcoded 5' primer and a J-beta primer mix, a second PCR was run for roughly 6 to 11 cycles. TCRdb redid the calling of the 5' RACE reads with MiXCR, one entry per CDR3 protein. The sample consists of approximately 810,000 distinct CDR3 sequences, about 30% of them appearing once. The sample taken for sequencing was blood. These receptors were taken from a woman older than 75 in good health.

At least ten counts were recorded for this clonotype. The chain combines TRBV6-5 with TRBJ1-5; no clear D. The CDR3 contains 15 residues. CDR1 and CDR2 (germline): MNHEY, SVGAGI. Between the trimmed V and J ends, which lost 0 bases and 6 bases, there was a span of 12 bases. CDR3 sequence: CASSYSFTATQPQHF. CDR3 coding DNA: TGTGCCAGCAGTTACTCGTTCACTGCGACTCAGCCCCAGCATTTT.

As DNA, the CDR3 is TGTGCCAGCAGCTCCGGGGGGTTGAGGGGGCATGATCAGCCCCAGCATTTT. Translating gives CASSSGGLRGHDQPQHF. This chain uses TRBV7-9 with TRBJ1-5; 7 bases match TRBD1. This CDR3 is built from 17 residues. V shed 4 bases, J shed 5 bases, and the junction held 14 bases outside the gene matches. Germline V gives CDR1 SEHNR, CDR2 FQNEAQ (reference sequence).

CDR3 protein: CASRITGLDGYTF. The CDR3, as DNA: TGCGCCAGCAGGATCACAGGACTCGATGGCTACACCTTC. The J gene is TRBJ1-2, the V gene TRBV5-1, with a tentative D call TRBD1 (5 bases). This CDR3 has 13 amino acids. CDR1 is SGHRS and CDR2 is YFSETQ in the germline V gene. The germline V and J ends were trimmed by 5 bases and 6 bases, with 14 bases remaining between them.